In its sample, the clone carrying this T cell receptor beta chain was seen once. The data belong to a study of shared clonotypes between healthy human individuals. Germline-derived CDR1 and CDR2 are SGHRS and YFSETQ. The CDR3 is 15 residues long. Trimming took 3 bases from V and 9 from J, leaving 19 bases between them. Sequencing used immunoSEQ multiplex PCR; TCRdb keeps in-frame clones, though not all of them. The data hold roughly 1.4 million clones, with less than 99% observed a single time. The CD4+ fraction was divided into a CD45RA+ naive subset and a CD45RA-negative memory subset. The sample consisted of naive CD4+ T cells sorted from blood. As for subset: CD45RA+ positively selected. The sequence was collected from a man aged 25 to 40 in good health. The chain uses TRBV5-1 and TRBJ2-1; possibly TRBD2 for D (6 bases). This CDR3 reads CASSSVTGGSGEQFF. The CDR3 coding sequence is TGCGCCAGCAGCTCGGTCACTGGAGGGTCGGGTGAGCAGTTCTTC.